This entry lists 7 T cell receptor beta chains sequenced from one sample in a study of blood T cell repertoires in COVID-19. Profiled with immunoSEQ multiplex PCR; TCRdb holds only in-frame clones, not every one. Here the sample spans 160,000 or so clones, about four fifths being singletons. Source material: peripheral blood. The receptor set was obtained from a woman in her 70s with acute or convalescent COVID-19.

This sequence joins TRBV6-5 and TRBJ1-6, with TRBD1 matching over 12 bases. After removal of 4 bases from V and 9 bases from J, the junction contained 4 bases not matched to a gene. CDR1 and CDR2 (germline): MNHEY, SVGAGI. The CDR3 sequence is 15 residues long. The CDR3 DNA sequence: TGTGCCAGCAGTTCCGGGACAGGGGGCATTTCACCCCTCCACTTT. This encodes CASSSGTGGISPLHF.

The V call is TRBV19, the J call TRBJ2-3; 13 bases fit TRBD2. The germline gives CDR1 LNHDA, CDR2 SQIVND (reference sequence). The V and J ends lost 4 bases and 5 bases, in that order; junction bases with no gene match: 3. The CDR3 is made up of 15 amino acids. The CDR3 sequence is CASSRLAGGLDTQYF. In DNA, the CDR3 is TGTGCCAGTAGTAGACTAGCGGGAGGTTTAGATACGCAGTATTTT.

The chain's CDR3 is CASSYSSGVTEAFF. For the CDR3, the DNA is TGTGCCAGCAGTTACTCGAGCGGGGTGACTGAAGCTTTCTTT. The chain has TRBV6-5 and TRBJ1-1; no reliable D call. Germline V lookup: CDR1 MNHEY, CDR2 SVGAGI. V lost 0 bases and J 5 bases, leaving 10 bases between the germline ends. The CDR3 has 14 amino acids.

The gene calls are TRBV28 and TRBJ1-5, with D possibly matching TRBD1 (6 bases). V was cut by 5 bases and J by 6 bases, with 14 bases left in between. The CDR3 is 14 residues long. In germline, CDR1 is MDHEN, CDR2 SYDVKM. Here the CDR3 DNA reads TGTGCCAGCAGTGCCCCAGGGGCGATTCAGCCCCAGCATTTT. It specifies CASSAPGAIQPQHF.

The V and J genes are TRBV30 and TRBJ1-2, with 10 bases fitting TRBD1. The CDR3 is 15 residues long. V lost 1 base and J lost 3; bases outside the gene matches: 5. In germline, CDR1 is GTSNPN, CDR2 SVGIG (reference sequence). DNA for the CDR3: TGTGCCTGGAGTGCAGGACAGGGGGTGTACTATGGCTACACCTTC. Protein product: CAWSAGQGVYYGYTF. The full variable domain, with the rest looked up from reference TRBV30 and TRBJ1-2, is SQTIHQWPATLVQPVGSPLSLECTVEGTSNPNLYWYRQAAGRGLQLLFYSVGIGQISSEVPQNLSASRPQDRQFILSSKKLLLSDSGFYLCAWSAGQGVYYGYTFGSGTRLTVV.

The rearrangement links TRBV28 to TRBJ2-7; 9 bases map to TRBD1. The CDR3 is 16 amino acids. The germline V gene encodes CDR1 MDHEN and CDR2 SYDVKM. Unmatched junction bases numbered 5, after V lost 2 bases and J lost 0 bases. In nucleotides, the CDR3 is TGTGCCAGCAGTTTAAGGGGGACAGGGCGCTCCTACGAGCAGTACTTC. Translated: CASSLRGTGRSYEQYF. The full variable domain, in which reference TRBV28 and TRBJ2-7 provide the parts outside the CDR3, is DVKVTQSSRYLVKRTGEKVFLECVQDMDHENMFWYRQDPGLGLRLIYFSYDVKMKEKGDIPEGYSVSREKKERFSLILESASTNQTSMYLCASSLRGTGRSYEQYFGPGTRLTVT.

The genes are TRBV24-1 and TRBJ1-5, with D perhaps TRBD1 (6 bases). The germline V gene has CDR1 KGHDR and CDR2 SFDVKD. V lost 6 bases to trimming and J lost 3 bases, with 8 bases between them. The CDR3 runs to 13 residues. The CDR3 sequence: CATSRDTNQPQHF. CDR3 DNA: TGTGCCACCAGTAGGGACACCAATCAGCCCCAGCATTTT.